This T cell receptor (beta chain) came from a study of blood T cell repertoires in COVID-19. As for the study in general: Italy, Spain and the United States were the sources of the convalescent and acute COVID-19 samples. T cells, B-cell-depleted T cells, or PBMCs provided the cDNA or gDNA that served as material.

Per the original data handling: It was from reference gene primer amplification that nucleated cell counts were estimated. Sequencing used immunoSEQ multiplex PCR; TCRdb keeps in-frame clones, though not all of them. The V and J calls and clone size are taken from that table; D and trimming were inferred from the DNA. This table has some 150,000 clones, 75% to 90% appearing once. The V gene's germline CDR1 is LGHDT and CDR2 YNNKEL (reference sequence). Losses at the gene ends were 1 base for V and 8 bases for J; bases not matched to a gene: 3. The length of the CDR3 is 14 residues. A note on this clone: The same CDR3 also results from other DNA sequences found in this sample.

The source of this sequence is a man between 65 and 79 years old with acute or convalescent COVID-19. The sample was peripheral blood. This chain links TRBV3-1 (or the pseudogene TRBV3-2) with TRBJ1-2; 11 bases are shared with TRBD1. The CDR3 nucleotides are TGTGCCAGCAGCCAAGGGACAGGGGGCTTCGGCTACACCTTC. As protein: CASSQGTGGFGYTF.